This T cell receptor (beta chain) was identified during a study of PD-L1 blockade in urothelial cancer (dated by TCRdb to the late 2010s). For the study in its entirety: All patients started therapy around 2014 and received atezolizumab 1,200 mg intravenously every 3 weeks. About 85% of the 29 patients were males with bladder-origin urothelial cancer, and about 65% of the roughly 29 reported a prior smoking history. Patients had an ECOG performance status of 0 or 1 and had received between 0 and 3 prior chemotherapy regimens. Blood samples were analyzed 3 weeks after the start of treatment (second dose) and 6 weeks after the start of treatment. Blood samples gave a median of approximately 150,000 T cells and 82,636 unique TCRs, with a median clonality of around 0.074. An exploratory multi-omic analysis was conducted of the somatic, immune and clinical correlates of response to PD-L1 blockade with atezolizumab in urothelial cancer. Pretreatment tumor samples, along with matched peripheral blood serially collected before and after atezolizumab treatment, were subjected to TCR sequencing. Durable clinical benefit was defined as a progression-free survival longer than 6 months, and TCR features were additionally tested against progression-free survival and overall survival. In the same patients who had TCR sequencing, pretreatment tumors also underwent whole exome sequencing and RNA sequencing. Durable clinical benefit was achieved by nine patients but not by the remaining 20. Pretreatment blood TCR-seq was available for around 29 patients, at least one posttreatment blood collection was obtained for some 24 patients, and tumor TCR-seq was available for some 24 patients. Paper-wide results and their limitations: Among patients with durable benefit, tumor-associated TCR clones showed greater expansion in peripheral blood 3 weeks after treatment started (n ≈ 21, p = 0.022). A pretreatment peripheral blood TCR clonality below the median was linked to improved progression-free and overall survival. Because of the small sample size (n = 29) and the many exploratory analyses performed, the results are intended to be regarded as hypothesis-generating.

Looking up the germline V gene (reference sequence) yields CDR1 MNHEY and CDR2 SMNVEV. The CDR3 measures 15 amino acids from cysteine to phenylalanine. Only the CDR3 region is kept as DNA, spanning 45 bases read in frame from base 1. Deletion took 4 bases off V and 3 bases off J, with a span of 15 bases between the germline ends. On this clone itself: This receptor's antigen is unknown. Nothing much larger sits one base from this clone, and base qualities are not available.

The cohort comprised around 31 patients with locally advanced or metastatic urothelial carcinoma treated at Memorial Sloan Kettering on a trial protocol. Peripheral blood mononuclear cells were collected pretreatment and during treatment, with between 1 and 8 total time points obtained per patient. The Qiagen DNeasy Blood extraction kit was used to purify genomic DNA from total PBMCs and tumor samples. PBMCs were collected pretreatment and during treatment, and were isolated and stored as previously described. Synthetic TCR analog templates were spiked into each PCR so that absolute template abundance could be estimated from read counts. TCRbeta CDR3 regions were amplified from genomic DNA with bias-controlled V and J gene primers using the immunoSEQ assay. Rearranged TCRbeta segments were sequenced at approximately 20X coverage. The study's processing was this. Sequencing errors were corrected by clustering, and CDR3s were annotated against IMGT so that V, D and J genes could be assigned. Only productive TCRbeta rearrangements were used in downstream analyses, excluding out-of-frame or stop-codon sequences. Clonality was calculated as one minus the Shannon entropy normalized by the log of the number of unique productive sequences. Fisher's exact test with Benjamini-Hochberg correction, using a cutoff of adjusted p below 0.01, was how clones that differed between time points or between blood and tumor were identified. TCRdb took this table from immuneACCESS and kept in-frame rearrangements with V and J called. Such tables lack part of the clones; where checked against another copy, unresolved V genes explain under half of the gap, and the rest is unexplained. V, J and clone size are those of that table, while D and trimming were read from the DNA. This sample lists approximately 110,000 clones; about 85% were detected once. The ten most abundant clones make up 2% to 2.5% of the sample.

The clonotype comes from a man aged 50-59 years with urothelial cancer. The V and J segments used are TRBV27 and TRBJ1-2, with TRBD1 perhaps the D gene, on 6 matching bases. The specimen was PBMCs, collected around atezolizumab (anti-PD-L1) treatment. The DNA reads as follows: TGTGCCAGCAGTTCCGTGGGGGCAGGGCACTATGGCTACACCTTC. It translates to CASSSVGAGHYGYTF.